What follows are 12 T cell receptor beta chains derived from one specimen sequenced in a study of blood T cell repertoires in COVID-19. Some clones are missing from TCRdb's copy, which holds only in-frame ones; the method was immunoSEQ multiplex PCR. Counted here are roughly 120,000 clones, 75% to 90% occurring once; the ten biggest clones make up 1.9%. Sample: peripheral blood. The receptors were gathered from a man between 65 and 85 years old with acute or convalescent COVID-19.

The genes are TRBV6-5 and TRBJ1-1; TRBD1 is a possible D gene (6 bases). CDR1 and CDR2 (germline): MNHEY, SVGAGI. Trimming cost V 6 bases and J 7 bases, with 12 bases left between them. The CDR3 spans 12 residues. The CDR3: CASRAQGGEAFF. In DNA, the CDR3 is TGTGCCAGCAGAGCACAGGGTGGTGAAGCTTTCTTT.

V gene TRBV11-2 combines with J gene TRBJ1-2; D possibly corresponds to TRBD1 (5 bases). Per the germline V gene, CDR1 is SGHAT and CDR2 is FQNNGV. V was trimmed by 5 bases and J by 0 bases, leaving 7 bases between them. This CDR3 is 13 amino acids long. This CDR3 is CASSGRANYGYTF. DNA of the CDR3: TGTGCCAGCAGCGGCAGGGCTAACTATGGCTACACCTTC.

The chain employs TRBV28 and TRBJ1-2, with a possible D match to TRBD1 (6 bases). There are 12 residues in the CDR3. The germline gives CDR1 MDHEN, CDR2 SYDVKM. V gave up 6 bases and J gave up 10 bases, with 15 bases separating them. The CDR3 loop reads CASSPLDRTYTF. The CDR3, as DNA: TGTGCCAGCAGCCCCCTCGACAGGACCTACACCTTC.

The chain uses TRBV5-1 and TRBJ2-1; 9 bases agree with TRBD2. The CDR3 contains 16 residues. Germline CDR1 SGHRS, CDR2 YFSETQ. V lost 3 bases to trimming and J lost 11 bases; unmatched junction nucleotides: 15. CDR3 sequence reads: CASSWLGGGAISKQFF. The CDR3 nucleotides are TGCGCCAGCAGCTGGCTGGGCGGGGGGGCTATTTCAAAGCAGTTCTTC.

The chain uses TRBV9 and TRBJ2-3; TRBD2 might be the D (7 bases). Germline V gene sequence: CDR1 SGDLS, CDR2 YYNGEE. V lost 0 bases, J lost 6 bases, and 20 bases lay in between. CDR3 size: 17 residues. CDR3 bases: TGTGCCAGCAGCGTAGCGTGGGGGGGCCAGGTTGGGGATACGCAGTATTTT. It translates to CASSVAWGGQVGDTQYF.

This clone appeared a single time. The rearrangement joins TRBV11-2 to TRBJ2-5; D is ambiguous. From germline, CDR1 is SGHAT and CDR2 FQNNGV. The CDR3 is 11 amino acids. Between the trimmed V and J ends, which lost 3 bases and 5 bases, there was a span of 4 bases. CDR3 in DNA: TGTGCCAGCAGCTTCTCTGAGACCCAGTACTTC. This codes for CASSFSETQYF. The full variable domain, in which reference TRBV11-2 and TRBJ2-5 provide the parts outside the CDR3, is EAGVAQSPRYKIIEKRQSVAFWCNPISGHATLYWYQQILGQGPKLLIQFQNNGVVDDSQLPKDRFSAERLKGVDSTLKIQPAKLEDSAVYLCASSFSETQYFGPGTRLLVL.

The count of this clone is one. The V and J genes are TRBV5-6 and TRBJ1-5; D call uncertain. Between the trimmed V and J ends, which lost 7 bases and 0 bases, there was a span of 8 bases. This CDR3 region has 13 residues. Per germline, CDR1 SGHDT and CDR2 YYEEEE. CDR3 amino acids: CASQRYSNQPQHF. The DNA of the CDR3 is TGTGCCAGCCAACGGTATAGCAATCAGCCCCAGCATTTT. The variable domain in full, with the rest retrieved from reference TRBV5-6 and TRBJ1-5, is DAGVTQSPTHLIKTRGQQVTLRCSPKSGHDTVSWYQQALGQGPQFIFQYYEEEERQRGNFPDRFSGHQFPNYSSELNVNALLLGDSALYLCASQRYSNQPQHFGDGTRLSIL.

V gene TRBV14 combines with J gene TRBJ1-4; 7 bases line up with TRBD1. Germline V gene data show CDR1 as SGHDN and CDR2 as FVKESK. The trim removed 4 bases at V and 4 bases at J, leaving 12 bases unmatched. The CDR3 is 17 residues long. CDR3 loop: CASSRNLPGQLNEKLFF. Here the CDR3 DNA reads TGTGCCAGCAGCCGGAACCTCCCGGGACAGCTTAATGAAAAACTGTTTTTT. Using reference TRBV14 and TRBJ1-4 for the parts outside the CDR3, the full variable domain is EAGVTQFPSHSVIEKGQTVTLRCDPISGHDNLYWYRRVMGKEIKFLLHFVKESKQDESGMPNNRFLAERTGGTYSTLKVQPAELEDSGVYFCASSRNLPGQLNEKLFFGSGTQLSVL.

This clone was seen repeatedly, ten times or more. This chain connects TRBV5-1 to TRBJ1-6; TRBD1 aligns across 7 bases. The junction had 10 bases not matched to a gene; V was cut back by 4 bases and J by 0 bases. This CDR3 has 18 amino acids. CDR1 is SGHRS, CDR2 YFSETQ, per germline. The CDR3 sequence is CASSENRGPSSYNSPLHF. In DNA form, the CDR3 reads TGCGCCAGCAGCGAAAACAGGGGACCGAGCTCCTATAATTCACCCCTCCACTTT.

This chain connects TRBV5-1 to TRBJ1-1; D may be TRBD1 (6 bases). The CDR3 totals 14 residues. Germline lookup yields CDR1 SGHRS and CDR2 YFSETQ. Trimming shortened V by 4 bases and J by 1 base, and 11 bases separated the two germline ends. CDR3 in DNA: TGCGCCAGCAGCATTGGGACACAGAACACTGAAGCTTTCTTT. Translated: CASSIGTQNTEAFF.

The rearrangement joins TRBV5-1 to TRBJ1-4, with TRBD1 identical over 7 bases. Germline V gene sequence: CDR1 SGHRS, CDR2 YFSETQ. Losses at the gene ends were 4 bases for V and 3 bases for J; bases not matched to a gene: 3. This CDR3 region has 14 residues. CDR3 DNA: TGCGCCAGCAGCGCGGACAGGTCTAATGAAAAACTGTTTTTT. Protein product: CASSADRSNEKLFF.

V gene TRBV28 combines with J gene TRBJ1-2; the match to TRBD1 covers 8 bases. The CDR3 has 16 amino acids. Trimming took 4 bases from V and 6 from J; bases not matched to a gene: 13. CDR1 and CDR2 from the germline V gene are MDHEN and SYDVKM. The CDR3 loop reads CASSSLAGGYGNGYTF. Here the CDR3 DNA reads TGTGCCAGCAGTTCTCTAGCAGGGGGCTATGGAAATGGCTACACCTTC.